One and the same sample provided the 27 T cell receptor beta chains below, sequenced in a study of blood T cell repertoires in COVID-19. The protocol was immunoSEQ multiplex PCR, while the TCRdb copy is restricted to in-frame clones and leaves out a portion. The data contain roughly 73,000 clones, around 87% of them singletons. Material: peripheral blood. These receptor sequences come from a woman of 80 years or more with active or convalescent COVID-19.

This chain links TRBV18 with TRBJ1-1; maybe TRBD1 (5 bases). The CDR3 is 15 residues long. The V gene's germline CDR1 is KGHSH and CDR2 LQKENI. V lost 2 bases, J lost 5 bases, and 15 bases lay in between. In DNA form, the CDR3 reads TGTGCCAGCTCACCAAGCTTGTTTGGGGGGACTGAAGCTTTCTTT. The encoded protein is CASSPSLFGGTEAFF.

This rearrangement joins TRBV7-8 to TRBJ1-2; D might be TRBD1 (5 bases). The CDR3 has 17 amino acids. Trimming took off 4 bases at V and 6 bases at J, with 24 bases between the two ends. CDR1 is SGHVS, CDR2 FQNEAQ, per germline. This CDR3 reads CASSSRGIWEGLDGYTF. The CDR3 DNA reads TGTGCCAGCAGCTCGCGGGGGATTTGGGAGGGGTTGGATGGCTACACCTTC.

CDR3 loop: CASSLLAGANISTDTQYF. CDR3 coding DNA: TGTGCCAGCAGCTTACTAGCGGGGGCCAACATTAGCACAGATACGCAGTATTTT. The chain joins TRBV7-6 to TRBJ2-3, with 10 bases lining up with TRBD2. Per germline, CDR1 SGHVS and CDR2 FNYEAQ. The V and J ends lost 2 bases and 0 bases, in that order; junction bases with no gene match: 8. This CDR3 has 18 amino acids.

This sequence joins TRBV7-2 and TRBJ2-5, with D tentatively TRBD2 (8 bases). The CDR3 has 14 residues. The V gene's germline CDR1 is SGHTA and CDR2 FQGNSA. Trimming took 11 bases from V and 4 from J, leaving 20 bases between them. In DNA form, the CDR3 reads TGTGCCTCGAACCGGGAGGGGGCGGGAGAGACCCAGTACTTC. Its translation is CASNREGAGETQYF.

This rearrangement joins TRBV19 to TRBJ2-7; 8 nucleotides match TRBD2. This CDR3 contains 13 residues. V trimming: 7 bases; J trimming: 7 bases; junction bases outside the gene matches: 9. Germline V gene sequence: CDR1 LNHDA, CDR2 SQIVND (reference sequence). The CDR3 sequence: CASKGRSGGEQYF. For the CDR3, the DNA is TGTGCCAGTAAAGGGCGAAGCGGGGGTGAGCAGTACTTC.

V and J are TRBV7-3 and TRBJ1-1; D is ambiguous. Germline CDR1 reads SGHTA; CDR2 reads FQGTGA. The length of the CDR3 is 13 residues. V shed 3 bases and J shed 1 base, with 6 bases lying between them. The CDR3 region has the DNA TGTGCCAGCAGCTTGGCGGAGAACACTGAAGCTTTCTTT. This codes for CASSLAENTEAFF.

V and J are TRBV6-2 or TRBV6-3 and TRBJ2-3; 7 positions match TRBD2. The CDR3 loop spans 16 amino acids. From germline, CDR1 is MNHEY and CDR2 SVGEGT. Trimming at V came to 4 bases and at J to 6 bases, leaving 13 bases not matched to a gene. CDR3 amino acids: CASSSPFAGEMDTQYF. The CDR3 nucleotides are TGTGCCAGCAGTTCCCCCTTCGCGGGGGAAATGGATACGCAGTATTTT.

This chain uses TRBV15 with TRBJ2-3; a possible D gene is TRBD1 (5 bases). Germline V CDR1 and CDR2: LNHNV, YYDKDF (reference sequence). Trimming took 3 bases from V and 2 from J, leaving 21 bases between them. The CDR3 length is 18 residues. The CDR3 reads CATSSHSRVPAYTDTQYF. The DNA of the CDR3 is TGTGCCACCAGCAGCCATAGCAGGGTCCCTGCTTACACAGATACGCAGTATTTT.

CDR3 in DNA: TGTGCCTGGAAGAACGGGGGGGCAGATACGCAGTATTTT. This gives the protein CAWKNGGADTQYF. This rearrangement joins TRBV30 to TRBJ2-3; 8 positions agree with TRBD2. Looked up from germline, CDR1 is GTSNPN and CDR2 is SVGIG (reference sequence). The CDR3 contains 13 residues. Trimming cost V 4 bases and J 4 bases; bases outside gene matches: 4.

This clone has a single count. The chain links TRBV2 to TRBJ2-7, with a weak D call TRBD2 (5 bases). Trimming removed 3 bases at V and 2 bases at J, with 11 bases between. The V gene's germline CDR1 is SNHLY and CDR2 FYNNEI. The CDR3 covers 14 residues. This CDR3 is CASSDQPGTYEQYF. The CDR3 DNA reads TGTGCCAGCAGTGATCAGCCGGGAACCTACGAGCAGTACTTC.

V usage is TRBV10-3 and J usage is TRBJ1-1, with TRBD1 identical over 8 bases. J lost 0 bases, V lost 6 bases, and 0 bases had no gene match. The CDR3 loop spans 13 amino acids. Germline V gives CDR1 ENHRY, CDR2 SYGVKD. CDR3 bases: TGTGCCATCAGGGGACAGGTGAACACTGAAGCTTTCTTT. This translates into CAIRGQVNTEAFF.

The chain uses TRBV5-1 and TRBJ1-5; maybe TRBD1 (5 bases). The germline V gene encodes CDR1 SGHRS and CDR2 YFSETQ. V was trimmed by 0 bases and J by 6 bases, leaving 16 bases between them. The CDR3 is 16 amino acids. CDR3 sequence: CASSLGPEGFGQPQHF. The CDR3 DNA is TGCGCCAGCAGCTTGGGACCGGAGGGGTTCGGTCAGCCCCAGCATTTT.

The CDR3 sequence is CASSADYNSPLHF. CDR3 in DNA: TGTGCCAGCAGCGCAGACTATAATTCACCCCTCCACTTT. The rearrangement links TRBV9 to TRBJ1-6; D uncertain. In germline, CDR1 is SGDLS, CDR2 YYNGEE. The CDR3 is 13 amino acids. V was pared by 3 bases and J by 3 bases, with 4 bases between.

This chain links TRBV7-6 with TRBJ2-7, with D tentatively TRBD1 (6 bases). Germline V gene data show CDR1 as SGHVS and CDR2 as FNYEAQ. The CDR3 runs 15 residues. The V gene lost 3 bases and the J gene lost 2 bases, with 14 bases spanning the gap. The CDR3 nucleotides read TGTGCCAGCAGCTTGCTCACAGGGAATGCCTACGAGCAGTACTTC. The encoded protein is CASSLLTGNAYEQYF.

Written as DNA, the CDR3 is TGTGCCAGCAGCTTAATAGCGGGGGGTCTAGCCAAAAACATTCAGTACTTC. It encodes CASSLIAGGLAKNIQYF. The rearrangement links TRBV7-6 to TRBJ2-4; 10 positions match TRBD2. Germline CDR1 reads SGHVS; CDR2 reads FNYEAQ. The CDR3 is 17 residues long. V trimming: 2 bases; J trimming: 0 bases; junction bases outside the gene matches: 4.

The chain is built from TRBV19 and TRBJ1-5; a possible D gene is TRBD1 (6 bases). V was pared by 5 bases and J by 7 bases, with 12 bases between. CDR1 LNHDA and CDR2 SQIVND come from the germline V gene (reference sequence). CDR3 length: 13 residues. The CDR3 DNA reads as TGTGCCAGTAGTTCACAGGGTCGACAGCCCCAGCATTTT. Encoded protein: CASSSQGRQPQHF.

The chain links TRBV7-4 to TRBJ1-5; D unresolved. CDR3 length: 11 amino acids. Germline loops: CDR1 SGHVT, CDR2 SQSDAQ. Trimming cost V 5 bases and J 6 bases, with 5 bases left between them. The CDR3 region is CASSPRQPQHF. The CDR3 DNA reads TGTGCCAGCAGCCCTCGTCAGCCCCAGCATTTT.

This clone was recorded only once. The chain recombines TRBV13 with TRBJ1-2, with 7 bases lining up with TRBD1. The CDR3 extends over 18 amino acids. After removal of 6 bases from V and 0 bases from J, the junction contained 16 bases not matched to a gene. Germline V gene lookup returns CDR1 PRHDT and CDR2 FYEKMQ (reference sequence). CDR3 sequence: CASSTETGSQVANYGYTF. In DNA, the CDR3 is TGTGCCAGCAGTACTGAGACAGGGTCGCAGGTGGCTAACTATGGCTACACCTTC. Supplemented by reference TRBV13 and TRBJ1-2, the full variable domain reads AAGVIQSPRHLIKEKRETATLKCYPIPRHDTVYWYQQGPGQDPQFLISFYEKMQSDKGSIPDRFSAQQFSDYHSELNMSSLELGDSALYFCASSTETGSQVANYGYTFGSGTRLTVV.

The chain joins TRBV30 to TRBJ2-3; TRBD2 aligns across 16 bases. The J segment lost 0 bases and the V segment lost 1 base, leaving 4 bases of the junction unmatched. Germline V gene sequence: CDR1 GTSNPN, CDR2 SVGIG (reference sequence). This CDR3 spans 18 amino acids. The CDR3 is CAWSGGLAGGLSTDTQYF. The CDR3 nucleotides read TGTGCCTGGAGTGGGGGACTAGCGGGGGGGCTGAGCACAGATACGCAGTATTTT. The whole variable domain, remainder taken from reference TRBV30 and TRBJ2-3, is SQTIHQWPATLVQPVGSPLSLECTVEGTSNPNLYWYRQAAGRGLQLLFYSVGIGQISSEVPQNLSASRPQDRQFILSSKKLLLSDSGFYLCAWSGGLAGGLSTDTQYFGPGTRLTVL.

The J gene is TRBJ1-1, the V gene TRBV20-1; tentative D call: TRBD1 (5 bases). CDR1 and CDR2 from the germline V gene are DFQATT and SNEGSKA (reference sequence). V was cut by 3 bases and J by 0 bases, with 17 bases left in between. The CDR3 has 16 amino acids. CDR3 sequence (DNA): TGCAGTGCTAGTCGCCCCTTTAGACAGATGAACACTGAAGCTTTCTTT. The encoded protein is CSASRPFRQMNTEAFF.

This clone showed up just once. The chain has TRBV5-4 and TRBJ2-6; weak D call: TRBD1 (6 bases). Trimming took 8 bases from V and 2 from J, leaving 11 bases between them. Per germline, CDR1 SGHNT and CDR2 YYREEE (reference sequence). There are 14 residues in the CDR3. CDR3 sequence (DNA): TGTGCCAGGCACACAGGGCCTGGGGCCAACGTCCTGACTTTC. Translated: CARHTGPGANVLTF.

The chain employs TRBV29-1 and TRBJ1-1; possibly TRBD1 for D (6 bases). V dropped 4 bases and J dropped 5 bases, with 14 bases sitting between them. The germline CDR1 and CDR2 sequences are SQVTM and ANQGSEA. The length of the CDR3 is 13 residues. CDR3 protein: CSVAQGSQTEAFF. CDR3 bases: TGCAGCGTTGCACAGGGCTCGCAAACTGAAGCTTTCTTT.

This chain uses TRBV9 with TRBJ1-4; possible D gene TRBD1, 5 bases. The CDR3 length is 17 residues. CDR1 and CDR2 (germline): SGDLS, YYNGEE. The ends were cut back, 0 bases at V and 7 bases at J, with 19 bases in the middle. The CDR3 reads CASSVGITGLQGEKLFF. The CDR3 coding sequence is TGTGCCAGCAGCGTAGGAATTACAGGCCTCCAGGGTGAAAAACTGTTTTTT.

There are a few counts of this clone. The chain carries TRBV20-1 and TRBJ2-1, with D hard to call. CDR1 is DFQATT, CDR2 SNEGSKA, per germline (reference sequence). This CDR3 region has 10 residues. The V end lost 3 bases, the J end lost 7 bases, and 4 bases lay between the germline ends. CDR3 sequence: CSASLNEQFF. The CDR3 coding sequence is TGCAGTGCTAGTTTAAATGAGCAGTTCTTC.

A few counts support this clone. The V and J genes are TRBV6-5 and TRBJ1-6; 8 bases are a match to TRBD1. V was clipped by 6 bases and J by 7 bases; unmatched bases: 5. The CDR3 sequence is 14 residues long. The germline gives CDR1 MNHEY, CDR2 SVGAGI. CDR3 loop: CASSRRQGNSPLHF. CDR3 sequence (DNA): TGTGCCAGCAGCCGCAGACAGGGGAATTCACCCCTCCACTTT.

The chain recombines TRBV5-1 with TRBJ1-5, with D tentatively TRBD1 (6 bases). Germline CDR1 reads SGHRS; CDR2 reads YFSETQ. CDR3 length: 13 residues. V was pared by 7 bases and J by 5 bases, with 13 bases between. CDR3 in DNA: TGCGCCAGCTCCCAGGACAGAGATCAGCCCCAGCATTTT. The encoded protein is CASSQDRDQPQHF.

At least ten counts were recorded for this clone. The J gene is TRBJ1-2, the V gene TRBV19; TRBD1 matches 8 bases. With 5 bases clipped from V and 4 bases from J, the junction kept 6 bases outside the gene matches. The CDR3 loop spans 14 amino acids. Germline CDR1 LNHDA, CDR2 SQIVND (reference sequence). CDR3 in amino acids: CASSGGQGGYGYTF. The DNA for the CDR3 is TGTGCCAGTAGTGGAGGACAGGGCGGCTATGGCTACACCTTC.